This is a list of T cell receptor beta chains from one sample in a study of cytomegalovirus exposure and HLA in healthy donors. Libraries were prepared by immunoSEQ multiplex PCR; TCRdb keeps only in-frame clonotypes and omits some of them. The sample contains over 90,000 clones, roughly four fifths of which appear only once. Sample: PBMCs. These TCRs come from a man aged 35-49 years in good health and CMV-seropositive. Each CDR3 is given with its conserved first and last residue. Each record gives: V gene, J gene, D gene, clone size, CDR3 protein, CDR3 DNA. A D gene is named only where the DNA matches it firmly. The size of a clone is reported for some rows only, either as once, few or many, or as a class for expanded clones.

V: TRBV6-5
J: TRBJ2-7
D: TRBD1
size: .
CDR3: CASSYIPRTGYNEQYF
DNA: TGTGCCAGCAGTTACATACCACGGACAGGGTACAACGAGCAGTACTTC

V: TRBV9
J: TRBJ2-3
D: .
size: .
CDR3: CASTPGTFYTDTQYF
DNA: TGTGCCAGTACCCCAGGGACTTTCTACACAGATACGCAGTATTTT

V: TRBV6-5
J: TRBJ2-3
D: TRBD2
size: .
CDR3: CASSYRTREDTQYF
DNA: TGTGCCAGCAGTTACCGGACTAGGGAGGATACGCAGTATTTT

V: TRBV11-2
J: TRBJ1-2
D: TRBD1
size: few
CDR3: CASSLTGGGYTF
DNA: TGTGCCAGCAGCTTGACAGGGGGTGGCTACACCTTC

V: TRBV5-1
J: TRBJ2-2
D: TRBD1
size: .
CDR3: CASSFRTGATGELFF
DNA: TGCGCCAGCAGCTTCCGGACAGGTGCCACCGGGGAGCTGTTTTTT

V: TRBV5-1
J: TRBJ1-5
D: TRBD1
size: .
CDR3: CASSPGQGTNQPQHF
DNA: TGCGCCAGCAGCCCGGGACAGGGGACCAATCAGCCCCAGCATTTT

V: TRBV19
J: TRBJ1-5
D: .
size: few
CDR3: CASSIEGGRGQPQHF
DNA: TGTGCCAGTAGTATAGAAGGGGGAAGGGGACAGCCCCAGCATTTT

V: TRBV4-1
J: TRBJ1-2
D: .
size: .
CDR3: CASSQEQSGQGYGYTF
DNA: TGCGCCAGCAGCCAAGAGCAGTCCGGGCAGGGATATGGCTACACCTTC

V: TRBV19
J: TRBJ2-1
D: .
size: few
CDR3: CASSRGLLNEQFF
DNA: TGTGCCAGTAGTAGGGGACTTTTGAATGAGCAGTTCTTC

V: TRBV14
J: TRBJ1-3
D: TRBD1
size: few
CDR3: CASSHRQGLPGNTIYF
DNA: TGTGCCAGCAGTCATCGACAGGGACTTCCTGGAAACACCATATATTTT

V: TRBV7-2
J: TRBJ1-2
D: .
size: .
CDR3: CASSMEFSNYGYTF
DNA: TGTGCCAGCAGCATGGAGTTCTCCAACTATGGCTACACCTTC

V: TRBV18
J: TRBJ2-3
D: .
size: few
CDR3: CASSPTETDTQYF
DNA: TGTGCCAGCTCACCGACAGAAACAGATACGCAGTATTTT

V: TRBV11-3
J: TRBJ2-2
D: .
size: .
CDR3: CASSSTRQNTGELFF
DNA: TGTGCCAGCAGCTCAACCCGACAGAACACCGGGGAGCTGTTTTTT

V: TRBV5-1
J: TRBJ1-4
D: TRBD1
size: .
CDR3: CASSPQGAGEKLFF
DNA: TGCGCCAGCAGCCCACAGGGGGCCGGGGAAAAACTGTTTTTT

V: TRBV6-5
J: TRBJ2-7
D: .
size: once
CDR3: CASSYSKPPYEQYF
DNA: TGTGCCAGCAGTTACTCGAAGCCGCCATACGAGCAGTACTTC

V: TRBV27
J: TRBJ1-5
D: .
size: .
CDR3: CASSLIRGNQPQHF
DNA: TGTGCCAGCAGTTTAATTCGGGGAAATCAGCCCCAGCATTTT

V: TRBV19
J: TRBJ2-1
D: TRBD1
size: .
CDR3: CASSIGAGGAGDEQFF
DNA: TGTGCCAGTAGTATCGGTGCAGGGGGCGCTGGGGATGAGCAGTTCTTC

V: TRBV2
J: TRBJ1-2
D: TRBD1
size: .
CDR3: CASRARPGTANYGYTF
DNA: TGTGCCAGCAGAGCCAGACCCGGGACAGCGAACTATGGCTACACCTTC

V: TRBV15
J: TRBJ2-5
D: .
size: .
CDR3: CATSRTGYQETQYF
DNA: TGTGCCACCAGCAGAACAGGGTACCAAGAGACCCAGTACTTC

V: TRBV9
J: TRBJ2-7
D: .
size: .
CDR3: CASMSGESSYEQYF
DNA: TGTGCCAGCATGTCTGGGGAGAGCTCCTACGAGCAGTACTTC

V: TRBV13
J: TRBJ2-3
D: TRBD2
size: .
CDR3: CASSLDPLTSGVSTDTQYF
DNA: TGTGCCAGCAGCTTAGACCCCCTGACTAGCGGAGTTAGCACAGATACGCAGTATTTT

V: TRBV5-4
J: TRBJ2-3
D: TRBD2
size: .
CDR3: CASSFAERGGDTQYF
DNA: TGTGCCAGCAGCTTTGCAGAGCGGGGGGGGGATACGCAGTATTTT

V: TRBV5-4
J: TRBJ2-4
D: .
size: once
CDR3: CASSLGRGGENIQYF
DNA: TGTGCCAGCAGCTTGGGGCGAGGGGGGGAGAACATTCAGTACTTC

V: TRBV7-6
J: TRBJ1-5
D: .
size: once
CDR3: CASSRSGNQPQHF
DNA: TGTGCCAGCAGCCGCAGTGGCAATCAGCCCCAGCATTTT

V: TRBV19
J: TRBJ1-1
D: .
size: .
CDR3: CASSITPGGNQNTEAFF
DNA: TGTGCCAGTAGTATTACCCCCGGCGGGAACCAGAACACTGAAGCTTTCTTT

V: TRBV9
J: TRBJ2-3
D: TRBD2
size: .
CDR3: CASSVGSGGHTDTQYF
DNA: TGTGCCAGCAGCGTAGGAAGCGGGGGGCACACAGATACGCAGTATTTT

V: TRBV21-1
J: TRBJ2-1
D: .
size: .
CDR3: CASSKGSGRAGNEQFF
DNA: TGTGCCAGCAGCAAAGGTAGCGGGAGGGCCGGTAATGAGCAGTTCTTC

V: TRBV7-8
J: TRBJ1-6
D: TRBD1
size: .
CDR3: CASSDEDRDRTPLHF
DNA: TGTGCCAGCAGCGACGAGGACAGGGATAGGACACCCCTCCACTTT

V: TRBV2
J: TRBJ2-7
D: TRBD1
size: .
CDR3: CASSVTGSYEQYF
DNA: TGTGCCAGCAGCGTGACAGGGTCCTACGAGCAGTACTTC

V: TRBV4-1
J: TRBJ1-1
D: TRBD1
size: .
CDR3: CASSQTGTGVTEAFF
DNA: TGCGCCAGCAGCCAGACCGGGACAGGGGTAACTGAAGCTTTCTTT

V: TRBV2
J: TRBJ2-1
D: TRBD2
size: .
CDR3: CASNVAGGRYNEQFF
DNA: TGTGCCAGCAATGTAGCGGGAGGGCGGTACAATGAGCAGTTCTTC

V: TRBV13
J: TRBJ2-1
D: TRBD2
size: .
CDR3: CASSPPGGAYNEQFF
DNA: TGTGCCAGCAGCCCCCCGGGGGGGGCCTACAATGAGCAGTTCTTC